These 4 T cell receptor beta chains share one sample of origin, sequenced in a study of blood T cell repertoires in COVID-19. TCRdb's copy holds only in-frame clones and misses some; the assay was immunoSEQ multiplex PCR. The table records 130,000 to 150,000 clones, around nine tenths of them present only once. The specimen sequenced was peripheral blood. These receptors originate from a woman aged 40 to 50 with acute or convalescent COVID-19.

The V gene is TRBV14, the J gene TRBJ1-2; D remains ambiguous. Trimming cost V 1 base and J 5 bases, with 5 bases left between them. The CDR3 spans 12 residues. In germline, CDR1 is SGHDN, CDR2 FVKESK. Here the CDR3 DNA reads TGTGCCAGCAGCCAAGGTTTATATGGCTACACCTTC. Translated: CASSQGLYGYTF.

The V and J genes are TRBV28 and TRBJ2-7; D uncertain. CDR1 is MDHEN, CDR2 SYDVKM, per germline. The V gene lost 10 bases and the J gene lost 1 base, with 11 bases spanning the gap. This CDR3 has 12 amino acids. CDR3 sequence: CATSWASYEQYF. As DNA, the CDR3 is TGTGCCACCTCATGGGCTTCCTACGAGCAGTACTTC.

The chain joins TRBV21-1 to TRBJ1-4; the D segment call TRBD1 is taken from the table without a DNA check. TRBV21-1 is deemed a pseudogene. There are 14 residues in the CDR3. CDR3 nucleotides: TGTGCCAGCAGCAAAAACAGGGTTTACGAAAAACTGTTTTTT. Translated: CASSKNRVYEKLFF.

This chain uses TRBV14 with TRBJ1-4, with 7 nucleotides matching TRBD1. V shed 4 bases, J shed 8 bases, and the junction held 13 bases outside the gene matches. CDR1 SGHDN and CDR2 FVKESK come from the germline V gene. This CDR3 has 16 amino acids. This CDR3 is CASSPPSEGAREKLFF. The CDR3 DNA sequence: TGTGCCAGCAGCCCACCCTCTGAGGGGGCGCGGGAAAAACTGTTTTTT.